This T cell receptor beta chain stems from a study of T-cell memory formation after mild COVID-19. Looking at the study overall: Clusters of TCRs were largely donor specific.

This CDR3 comprises 15 residues. The V gene's germline CDR1 is SQVTM and CDR2 ANQGSEA. The J segment lost 0 bases and the V segment lost 7 bases, leaving 4 bases of the junction unmatched. TCRdb ran MiXCR on the 5' RACE reads and lists one entry per CDR3 protein. Among around 410,000 distinct CDR3 sequences, 20% to 25% were seen once, and the ten largest hold 10% to 15%. The sequencing input was PBMCs or a T cell subset sorted from them (not recorded which). V is TRBV29-1 and J is TRBJ2-2; 11 bases map to TRBD1. This clonotype originated in an adult woman who had mild COVID-19 (a few samples of this study predate the infection). Cell type and time point are not known. Here the CDR3 reads CSAGDRGTNTGELFF. CDR3 coding DNA: TGCAGCGCTGGGGACAGGGGGACGAACACCGGGGAGCTGTTTTTT.